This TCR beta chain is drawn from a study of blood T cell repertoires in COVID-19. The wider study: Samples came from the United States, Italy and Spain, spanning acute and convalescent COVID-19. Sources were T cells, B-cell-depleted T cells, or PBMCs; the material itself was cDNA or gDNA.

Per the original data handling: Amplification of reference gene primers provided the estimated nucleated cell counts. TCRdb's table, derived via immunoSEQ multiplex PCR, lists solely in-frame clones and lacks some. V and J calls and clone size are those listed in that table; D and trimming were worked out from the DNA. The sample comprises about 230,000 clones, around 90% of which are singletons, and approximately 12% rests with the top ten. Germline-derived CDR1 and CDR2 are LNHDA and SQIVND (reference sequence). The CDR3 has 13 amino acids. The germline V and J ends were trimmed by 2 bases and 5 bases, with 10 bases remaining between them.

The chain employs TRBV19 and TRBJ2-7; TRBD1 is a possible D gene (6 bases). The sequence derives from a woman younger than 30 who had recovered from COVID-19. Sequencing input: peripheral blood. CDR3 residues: CASSINRDDEQYF. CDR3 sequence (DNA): TGTGCCAGTAGTATAAACAGGGATGACGAGCAGTACTTC. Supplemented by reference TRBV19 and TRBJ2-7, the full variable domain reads DGGITQSPKYLFRKEGQNVTLSCEQNLNHDAMYWYRQDPGQGLRLIYYSQIVNDFQKGDIAEGYSVSREKKESFPLTVTSAQKNPTAFYLCASSINRDDEQYFGPGTRLTVT.